This entry lists 27 T cell receptor beta chains sequenced from one sample in a study of radiation and T cells in renal cell carcinoma. Time point meaning: blood 4 weeks post-SBRT, at nephrectomy. Regarding treatment: 15 Gy SBRT to primary tumor, nephrectomy 4 weeks later. The repertoire was sequenced with immunoSEQ multiplex PCR; TCRdb's copy has only in-frame clones and lacks some. The sample has roughly 100,000 clones; around 83% are singletons. The specimen was blood, collected from a patient whose treatment included radiotherapy and nephrectomy. The receptors here all came from a man in his sixties with renal cell carcinoma.

The genes are TRBV6-6 and TRBJ2-3, with a possible D match to TRBD2 (6 bases). CDR1 MNHNY and CDR2 SVGAGI come from the germline V gene (reference sequence). Trimming took off 7 bases at V and 0 bases at J, with 17 bases between the two ends. The CDR3 spans 16 residues. For the CDR3, the DNA is TGTGCCAGCACCGGAACTAGCCTTCCTAGCACAGATACGCAGTATTTT. Encoded protein: CASTGTSLPSTDTQYF.

The chain combines TRBV30 with TRBJ1-5, with TRBD1 matching 9 bases. The CDR3 has 16 residues. From germline, CDR1 is GTSNPN and CDR2 SVGIG (reference sequence). Losses at the gene ends were 2 bases for V and 4 bases for J; bases not matched to a gene: 9. As DNA, the CDR3 is TGTGCCTGGAGTCTGACAGGGGGGGCCGGGAATCAGCCCCAGCATTTT. Protein product: CAWSLTGGAGNQPQHF.

The table lists this clone with a count of one. The chain is built from TRBV9 and TRBJ2-7; D remains unclear. The germline V gene has CDR1 SGDLS and CDR2 YYNGEE. This CDR3 is 14 amino acids long. The germline V and J ends were trimmed by 0 bases and 2 bases, with 9 bases remaining between them. The CDR3 DNA reads TGTGCCAGCAGCGTAGATGTGGATCCCTACGAGCAGTACTTC. This encodes CASSVDVDPYEQYF. The variable domain in full, completed from reference TRBV9 and TRBJ2-7, reads DSGVTQTPKHLITATGQRVTLRCSPRSGDLSVYWYQQSLDQGLQFLIQYYNGEERAKGNILERFSAQQFPDLHSELNLSSLELGDSALYFCASSVDVDPYEQYFGPGTRLTVT.

This clone was observed a single time. V usage is TRBV9 and J usage is TRBJ2-2, with 12 bases lining up with TRBD2. Germline V gene lookup returns CDR1 SGDLS and CDR2 YYNGEE. The CDR3 contains 18 residues. The V segment lost 0 bases and the J segment 7 bases; nucleotides outside the gene matches: 10. The CDR3 nucleotides are TGTGCCAGCAGCGTAGGGCGACTAGCGGGAGTTCTGAGCGGGGAGCTGTTTTTT. Amino acids: CASSVGRLAGVLSGELFF.

The rearrangement uses TRBV27 and TRBJ2-3, with TRBD2 identical over 9 bases. CDR1 is MNHEY and CDR2 is SMNVEV in the germline V gene (reference sequence). The V gene end was trimmed by 5 bases and the J gene end by 4 bases; junction bases not matched to a gene: 10. This CDR3 has 16 residues. The CDR3 nucleotides read TGTGCCAGCAGTCTGATGGGACTAGCACCCCCAGATACGCAGTATTTT. Amino acids: CASSLMGLAPPDTQYF.

The gene calls are TRBV7-6 and TRBJ2-3, with D tentatively TRBD2 (6 bases). Germline CDR1 is SGHVS and CDR2 is FNYEAQ. The CDR3 runs to 16 residues. Trimming removed 4 bases from V and 4 bases from J, with 18 bases in between. The CDR3 region is CASSSGVRELADTQYF. DNA for the CDR3: TGTGCCAGCAGCTCAGGAGTACGGGAGTTAGCAGATACGCAGTATTTT. Drawing the rest from reference TRBV7-6 and TRBJ2-3, the complete variable domain is GAGVSQSPRYKVTKRGQDVALRCDPISGHVSLYWYRQALGQGPEFLTYFNYEAQQDKSGLPNDRFSAERPEGSISTLTIQRTEQRDSAMYRCASSSGVRELADTQYFGPGTRLTVL.

The CDR3 region has the DNA TGTGCCAGCAGACCGACTAGCGGGAGGTACGAGCAGTACTTC. Residues: CASRPTSGRYEQYF. The chain is built from TRBV7-2 and TRBJ2-7; 13 bases fit TRBD2. With 6 bases clipped from V and 4 bases from J, the junction kept 3 bases outside the gene matches. CDR1 is SGHTA, CDR2 FQGNSA, per germline. CDR3 length equals 14 residues.

The chain uses TRBV13 and TRBJ2-1; 8 nucleotides line up with TRBD2. Looked up from germline, CDR1 is PRHDT and CDR2 is FYEKMQ (reference sequence). The V segment lost 8 bases and the J segment 5 bases; nucleotides outside the gene matches: 5. This CDR3 spans 13 amino acids. The CDR3 DNA is TGTGCCAGCTCACTAGCGGCAAACAATGAGCAGTTCTTC. Encoded protein: CASSLAANNEQFF.

This clone came up once. The CDR3 DNA follows: TGTGCCATCAGCGGTTGGGACAGGTCCTACGAGCAGTACTTC. Protein: CAISGWDRSYEQYF. The J gene is TRBJ2-7, the V gene TRBV10-3; 8 nucleotides align to TRBD1. CDR1 is ENHRY and CDR2 is SYGVKD in the germline V gene. CDR3 length: 14 amino acids. The V gene end was trimmed by 6 bases and the J gene end by 1 base; junction bases not matched to a gene: 5.

The rearrangement links TRBV10-3 to TRBJ2-1; 16 nucleotides match TRBD2. The CDR3 consists of 17 residues. Germline V gene sequence: CDR1 ENHRY, CDR2 SYGVKD. With 7 bases clipped from V and 10 bases from J, the junction kept 13 bases outside the gene matches. The CDR3 region is CAIMPGLAGGPRREQFF. DNA for the CDR3: TGTGCCATCATGCCGGGACTAGCGGGAGGGCCTCGGCGCGAGCAGTTCTTC.

The chain joins TRBV9 to TRBJ1-3; D unresolved. Trimming cost V 6 bases and J 4 bases, with 14 bases left between them. The V gene's germline CDR1 is SGDLS and CDR2 YYNGEE. The CDR3 totals 14 residues. CDR3 sequence: CASKSGESGNTIYF. The DNA of the CDR3 is TGTGCCAGCAAGTCCGGGGAATCAGGAAACACCATATATTTT.

J is TRBJ2-5 and V is TRBV27, with a weak D call TRBD1 (6 bases). Germline V CDR1 and CDR2: MNHEY, SMNVEV (reference sequence). The CDR3 runs 15 residues. Trimming took 4 bases from V and 7 from J, leaving 19 bases between them. CDR3 sequence: CASSSNDRRGGTQYF. CDR3 DNA sequence: TGTGCCAGCAGTTCCAATGACAGGAGAGGGGGGACCCAGTACTTC.

This chain joins TRBV19 and TRBJ2-7, with TRBD2 matching over 7 bases. Trimming cost V 3 bases and J 5 bases; bases outside gene matches: 7. The CDR3 length is 14 residues. Germline V gene lookup returns CDR1 LNHDA and CDR2 SQIVND (reference sequence). The CDR3 bases are TGTGCCAGTAGTATCCTAGCGGCGGGGGACGAGCAGTACTTC. Translation gives CASSILAAGDEQYF.

This chain connects TRBV27 to TRBJ2-1; no clear D. The CDR3 runs to 15 residues. Germline CDR1 and CDR2: MNHEY and SMNVEV (reference sequence). The V gene lost 2 bases and the J gene lost 0 bases, with 8 bases spanning the gap. The DNA of the CDR3 is TGTGCCAGCAGTTTACCCGGAACCTCCTACAATGAGCAGTTCTTC. Amino acid sequence: CASSLPGTSYNEQFF.

This chain uses TRBV7-2 with TRBJ2-7; 7 bases fit TRBD2. Germline CDR1 is SGHTA and CDR2 is FQGNSA. The CDR3 loop spans 16 amino acids. With V trimmed by 4 bases and J by 0 bases, 9 bases remained unmatched. The CDR3 nucleotides read TGTGCCAGCAGCTCCCCACCGGGACTACCCTCCTACGAGCAGTACTTC. The encoded protein is CASSSPPGLPSYEQYF.

The chain carries TRBV29-1 and TRBJ2-5; 7 bases fit TRBD1. The V gene's germline CDR1 is SQVTM and CDR2 ANQGSEA. Trimming at V came to 7 bases and at J to 6 bases, leaving 5 bases not matched to a gene. The CDR3 is 11 amino acids. This CDR3 reads CSGQGGQTQYF. Written as DNA, the CDR3 is TGCAGCGGACAGGGTGGACAGACCCAGTACTTC.

The chain combines TRBV4-3 with TRBJ2-1, with 10 bases that match TRBD1. Per germline, CDR1 LGHNA and CDR2 YSLEER. J gave up 10 bases and V 3 bases, and 9 bases lay outside the gene matches. This CDR3 spans 15 amino acids. The CDR3 loop is CASSQGQGFFQEQFF. The DNA for the CDR3 is TGCGCCAGCAGCCAGGGACAGGGGTTCTTTCAGGAGCAGTTCTTC.

The chain couples TRBV9 to TRBJ2-6; D gene ambiguous. CDR3 size: 19 residues. Germline V lookup: CDR1 SGDLS, CDR2 YYNGEE. V dropped 3 bases and J dropped 0 bases, with 19 bases sitting between them. The DNA of the CDR3 is TGTGCCAGCAGCGCAACCCCCGGGTCCACAAGCTCTGGGGCCAACGTCCTGACTTTC. Its protein product is CASSATPGSTSSGANVLTF.

The V gene is TRBV19, the J gene TRBJ1-2; D not resolved. V was clipped by 1 base and J by 4 bases, with 10 bases between them. This CDR3 spans 14 amino acids. The germline CDR1 and CDR2 sequences are LNHDA and SQIVND (reference sequence). The CDR3 protein is CASSIGAELYGYTF. The CDR3 region has the DNA TGTGCCAGTAGTATAGGAGCAGAACTCTATGGCTACACCTTC.

This clone was counted a few times. This chain uses TRBV19 with TRBJ1-1; a possible D gene is TRBD1 (5 bases). Trimming shortened V by 8 bases and J by 1 base, and 17 bases separated the two germline ends. CDR1 LNHDA and CDR2 SQIVND come from the germline V gene (reference sequence). There are 15 residues in the CDR3. The CDR3 DNA reads TGTGCCAGTGGGAGAGAGGACACAACGAACACTGAAGCTTTCTTT. Protein: CASGREDTTNTEAFF.

The chain uses TRBV6-1 and TRBJ1-2; 11 nucleotides line up with TRBD1. The germline V gene encodes CDR1 MNHNS and CDR2 SASEGT. The J segment lost 9 bases and the V segment lost 3 bases, leaving 9 bases of the junction unmatched. CDR3 length equals 15 residues. CDR3 nucleotide sequence: TGTGCCAGCAGTGAGGGACAGGGGGTAGGATCTCGCTACACCTTC. This gives the protein CASSEGQGVGSRYTF.

This chain uses TRBV7-8 with TRBJ1-5; 9 nucleotides line up with TRBD1. The junction had 7 bases not matched to a gene; V was cut back by 5 bases and J by 2 bases. This CDR3 is built from 16 residues. The germline CDR1 and CDR2 sequences are SGHVS and FQNEAQ. The DNA for the CDR3 is TGTGCCAGCAGCCCCACAGGGGGCGCTGGCAATCAGCCCCAGCATTTT. Its translation is CASSPTGGAGNQPQHF. Supplemented by reference TRBV7-8 and TRBJ1-5, the full variable domain reads GAGVSQSPRYKVAKRGQDVALRCDPISGHVSLFWYQQALGQGPEFLTYFQNEAQLDKSGLPSDRFFAERPEGSVSTLKIQRTQQEDSAVYLCASSPTGGAGNQPQHFGDGTRLSIL.

This clone was recorded a few times. The chain is built from TRBV28 and TRBJ1-2; D possibly corresponds to TRBD1 (5 bases). V lost 3 bases and J lost 7, with 12 bases in between. The CDR3 is made up of 13 amino acids. Germline V lookup: CDR1 MDHEN, CDR2 SYDVKM. In DNA, the CDR3 is TGTGCCAGCAGTTTGGCCAGAACAGGTGGCTACACCTTC. Amino acid sequence: CASSLARTGGYTF.

In its sample, this clone was seen a few times. The rearrangement links TRBV18 to TRBJ1-5; 8 nucleotides line up with TRBD1. This CDR3 spans 14 amino acids. V lost 3 bases and J lost 6; bases outside the gene matches: 4. CDR1 and CDR2 from the germline V gene are KGHSH and LQKENI. Written as DNA, the CDR3 is TGTGCCAGCTCACCGGCAGGGGGCTCTCAGCCCCAGCATTTT. This codes for CASSPAGGSQPQHF.

This chain links TRBV7-8 with TRBJ2-2, with TRBD2 matching 7 bases. The germline CDR1 and CDR2 sequences are SGHVS and FQNEAQ. Trimming took 4 bases from V and 3 from J; bases not matched to a gene: 5. This CDR3 region has 15 residues. This CDR3 reads CASSSMGGDTGELFF. The CDR3 coding sequence is TGTGCCAGCAGCTCGATGGGAGGGGACACCGGGGAGCTGTTTTTT.

This CDR3 is CASSFLAGGTRGTDTQYF. In nucleotides, the CDR3 is TGTGCCAGCAGTTTCCTAGCGGGAGGGACAAGGGGCACAGATACGCAGTATTTT. The genes are TRBV27 and TRBJ2-3; 12 nucleotides line up with TRBD2. V shed 3 bases, J shed 1 base, and the junction held 8 bases outside the gene matches. Germline values: CDR1 MNHEY, CDR2 SMNVEV (reference sequence). The CDR3 contains 18 residues.

The chain joins TRBV18 to TRBJ1-1, with 7 bases aligning to TRBD1. Trimming took 3 bases from V and 4 from J; bases not matched to a gene: 2. Germline V CDR1 and CDR2: KGHSH, LQKENI. This CDR3 contains 13 residues. CDR3 nucleotide sequence: TGTGCCAGCTCACCCGCAGGGGGCACTGAAGCTTTCTTT. Translating it yields CASSPAGGTEAFF.